One sample yielded the 7 T cell receptor beta chains listed below, sequenced in a study of blood T cell repertoires in COVID-19. The table came from immunoSEQ multiplex PCR; TCRdb's copy has only in-frame clones and leaves some out. The sample has approximately 440,000 clones; 80% to 95% are singletons. What was sequenced was PBMCs or T cells enriched from blood (not recorded which). The origin of the receptors is a man aged 18 to 29 who had recovered from COVID-19.

The rearrangement joins TRBV28 to TRBJ2-5; 8 bases line up with TRBD2. The CDR3 is made up of 15 amino acids. V was pared by 8 bases and J by 4 bases, with 12 bases of the junction left unmatched. Germline V gene data show CDR1 as MDHEN and CDR2 as SYDVKM. CDR3 loop: CASCSRGGLRETQYF. In nucleotides, the CDR3 is TGTGCCAGCTGCTCCCGGGGGGGCCTCAGAGAGACCCAGTACTTC.

The rearrangement joins TRBV9 to TRBJ1-2; 9 bases fit TRBD1. V gave up 3 bases and J gave up 2 bases; unmatched junction bases: 5. The CDR3 runs 15 residues. Germline V lookup: CDR1 SGDLS, CDR2 YYNGEE. The CDR3 sequence: CASSAITGGNYGYTF. The CDR3 coding sequence is TGTGCCAGCAGCGCAATAACAGGGGGCAACTATGGCTACACCTTC.

This clone was found once. This chain links TRBV14 with TRBJ2-1, with 7 bases lining up with TRBD1. The V gene's germline CDR1 is SGHDN and CDR2 FVKESK. The CDR3 runs 15 residues. V was pared by 0 bases and J by 4 bases, with 3 bases of the junction left unmatched. The CDR3 region has the DNA TGTGCCAGCAGCCAAGAGGGACAGCCTTACAATGAGCAGTTCTTC. This sequence encodes CASSQEGQPYNEQFF.

The chain couples TRBV4-1 to TRBJ1-6, with D unresolved. V was clipped by 0 bases and J by 9 bases, with 15 bases between them. Germline V lookup: CDR1 MGHRA, CDR2 YSYEKL. The CDR3 is 16 residues long. DNA for the CDR3: TGCGCCAGCAGCCAAGATCGCATAAGAGATGGTTCACCCCTCCACTTT. This sequence encodes CASSQDRIRDGSPLHF.

V is TRBV6-5 and J is TRBJ2-7; D might be TRBD2 (6 bases). The CDR3 sequence is 15 residues long. Trimming pared 6 bases from V and 3 bases from J, leaving 18 bases between. Germline V gene sequence: CDR1 MNHEY, CDR2 SVGAGI. CDR3 DNA sequence: TGTGCCAGCAGGACCGGGCCCGCCGGGGGCTACGAGCAGTACTTC. Its translation: CASRTGPAGGYEQYF.

The chain is built from TRBV30 and TRBJ1-2; D possibly corresponds to TRBD1 (6 bases). V lost 6 bases to trimming and J lost 4 bases, with 12 bases between them. Germline V lookup: CDR1 GTSNPN, CDR2 SVGIG (reference sequence). CDR3 length: 12 amino acids. The CDR3 region has the DNA TGTGCCTGCCTACAGGGTTCCTATGGCTACACCTTC. As protein: CACLQGSYGYTF.

The chain is built from TRBV7-8 and TRBJ1-3; 12 bases are a match to TRBD1. The V and J ends lost 1 base and 2 bases, in that order; junction bases with no gene match: 0. The germline V gene has CDR1 SGHVS and CDR2 FQNEAQ. This CDR3 is 16 amino acids long. The CDR3 loop reads CASSLGDRGPGNTIYF. CDR3 DNA: TGTGCCAGCAGCTTAGGGGACAGGGGGCCTGGAAACACCATATATTTT.